This TCR beta chain was identified in a study of vaccination and CD4 T cells after COVID-19. At the level of the study: Post-COVID samples were collected a median approximately 97 days following diagnosis, spanning 35 to 161. No peptide, an HIV-1 Nef pool, or a CEFX pool was what each control culture received.

With respect to this clonotype: Its antigen is unknown.

An Oncomine TCR Beta short-read assay was used to sequence the DNA from cultured CD4+ T cells. TCRdb fed the PCR reads into MiXCR, producing one record per CDR3 protein. This repertoire shows 10,000 to 15,000 distinct CDR3 sequences, 45% to 55% found once; its top ten account for under 30%. This sample's treatment: approximately 10-day PBMC culture with coronavirus spike peptide pools or control peptides (ViraFEST assay). The culture of some 2.1 million PBMCs per well included roughly 10 IU/ml IL-2 and around 10 ug/ml peptide pools. The length of the CDR3 is 15 residues. CDR1 is GTSNPN, CDR2 SVGIG, per germline (reference sequence). V lost 3 bases, J lost 4 bases, and 6 bases stayed unmatched.

The sequencing sample was made of CD4+ T cells from blood, cultured in vitro. The chain links TRBV30 to TRBJ2-3; TRBD2 matches 11 bases. The clonotype comes from a human donor who had recovered from COVID-19. CDR3: CAWSYLAGGADTQYF. The DNA of the CDR3 is TGTGCCTGGAGCTACCTAGCGGGGGGCGCAGATACGCAGTATTTT.